Below, 8 T cell receptor beta chains from the same sample are listed, as sequenced in a study of cytomegalovirus exposure and HLA in healthy donors. This PCR relied on a set of 60 Vbeta primers and 13 Jbeta primers. Clones were read by immunoSEQ multiplex PCR, and TCRdb kept only the in-frame ones, dropping some. The table includes fewer than 50,000 clones, about 66% detected once. The sample was PBMCs. The receptors stem from a man aged 50-60 years in good health and CMV-seropositive.

The chain carries TRBV25-1 and TRBJ2-5; D possibly corresponds to TRBD2 (5 bases). The length of the CDR3 is 15 residues. The germline gives CDR1 MGHDK, CDR2 SYGVNS. V shed 1 base and J shed 2 bases, with 11 bases lying between them. The CDR3 nucleotides read TGTGCCAGCAGTGAATTAGGAGGCAGACAAGAGACCCAGTACTTC. It is translated as CASSELGGRQETQYF.

This sequence joins TRBV9 and TRBJ1-1; 7 nucleotides align to TRBD1. Germline V gene sequence: CDR1 SGDLS, CDR2 YYNGEE. CDR3 length: 15 amino acids. Trimming removed 2 bases from V and 1 base from J; junction bases left unmatched: 5. CDR3 loop: CASSVSGGKNTEAFF. The CDR3 nucleotides read TGTGCCAGCAGCGTCTCAGGGGGAAAGAACACTGAAGCTTTCTTT.

This clone was counted a few times. The gene calls are TRBV5-4 and TRBJ1-1; the D gene is possibly TRBD1 (5 bases). Between the trimmed V and J ends, which lost 4 bases and 5 bases, there was a span of 12 bases. The CDR3 length is 13 residues. Germline V gives CDR1 SGHNT, CDR2 YYREEE (reference sequence). This chain's CDR3 is CASSTRVGTEAFF. CDR3 bases: TGTGCCAGCAGCACCAGGGTAGGAACTGAAGCTTTCTTT.

This clone was observed a handful of times. J is TRBJ2-3 and V is TRBV6-1; 8 bases line up with TRBD1. The J segment lost 5 bases and the V segment lost 3 bases, leaving 7 bases of the junction unmatched. The germline V gene has CDR1 MNHNS and CDR2 SASEGT. The CDR3 is 15 residues long. This CDR3 is CASSDLGQGLDTQYF. CDR3 nucleotide sequence: TGTGCCAGCAGTGACCTCGGACAGGGCCTAGATACGCAGTATTTT.

The rearrangement uses TRBV7-6 and TRBJ2-3; perhaps TRBD1 as D (6 bases). V was shortened by 8 bases and J by 2 bases, with 11 bases between the two germline ends. The germline V gene encodes CDR1 SGHVS and CDR2 FNYEAQ. The length of the CDR3 is 13 residues. The CDR3 region is CASSGQTTDTQYF. The CDR3 DNA reads as TGTGCCAGCTCTGGACAGACCACAGATACGCAGTATTTT.

The chain employs TRBV5-1 and TRBJ2-7; 9 bases line up with TRBD1. J gave up 6 bases and V 3 bases, and 10 bases lay outside the gene matches. Germline V lookup: CDR1 SGHRS, CDR2 YFSETQ. This CDR3 is 15 amino acids long. The CDR3 DNA follows: TGCGCCAGCAGCTCTACCGGGACAGGGCCAAGCGAGCAGTACTTC. This translates into CASSSTGTGPSEQYF.

The chain couples TRBV7-2 to TRBJ2-7; D unresolved. Germline-derived CDR1 and CDR2 are SGHTA and FQGNSA. V lost 1 base, J lost 7 bases, and 11 bases lay in between. CDR3 length: 13 amino acids. The CDR3 here is CASSLVEVGEQYF. The CDR3 region has the DNA TGTGCCAGCAGCTTAGTTGAGGTCGGGGAGCAGTACTTC.

The chain employs TRBV2 and TRBJ1-5, with D tentatively TRBD1 (6 bases). V was pared by 4 bases and J by 2 bases, with 9 bases between. This CDR3 spans 14 amino acids. In germline, CDR1 is SNHLY, CDR2 FYNNEI. This CDR3 is CASSVQGGNQPQHF. Written as DNA, the CDR3 is TGTGCCAGCAGTGTACAGGGTGGCAATCAGCCCCAGCATTTT.